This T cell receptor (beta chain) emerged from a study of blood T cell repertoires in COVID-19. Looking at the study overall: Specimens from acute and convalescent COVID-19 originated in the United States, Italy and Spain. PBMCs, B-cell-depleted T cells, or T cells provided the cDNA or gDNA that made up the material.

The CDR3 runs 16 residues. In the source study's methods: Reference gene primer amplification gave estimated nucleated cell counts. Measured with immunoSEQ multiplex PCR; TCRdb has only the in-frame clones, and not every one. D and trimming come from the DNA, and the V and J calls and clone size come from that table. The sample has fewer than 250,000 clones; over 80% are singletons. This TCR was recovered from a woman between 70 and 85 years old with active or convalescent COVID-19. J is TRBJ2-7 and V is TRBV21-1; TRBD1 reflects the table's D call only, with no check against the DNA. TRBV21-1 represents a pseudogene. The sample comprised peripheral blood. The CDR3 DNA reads TGTGCCAGCAGGTCCCATCCCCCCAGACAGCACTACGAGCAGTACTTC. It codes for CASRSHPPRQHYEQYF.